This TCR beta chain was identified during a study of cytomegalovirus exposure and HLA in healthy donors. General observations from the study: HLA-A and HLA-B allele assignments for most subjects were reportedly predicted accurately using TCR beta sequences. Equally common other TCR beta chains were less clonally expanded than HLA-associated ones, a later analysis found. Some V segments, TRBV6-2 and TRBV6-3 among them, were indistinguishable and were therefore excluded. Many donors shared some public TCRs, even though most TCR sequences were rare.

The PCR contained 60 Vbeta and 13 Jbeta primers. Clones were read by immunoSEQ multiplex PCR, and TCRdb kept only the in-frame ones, dropping some. This table has approximately 160,000 clones, 75% to 85% appearing once. Per the germline V gene, CDR1 is SQVTM and CDR2 is ANQGSEA. V lost 5 bases to trimming and J lost 3 bases, with 11 bases between them. This CDR3 contains 13 residues. In regard to this clone: Its antigen remains unidentified.

Sequenced sample: PBMCs. The source is a man aged 25-45 years in good health and CMV-seropositive. The genes are TRBV29-1 and TRBJ1-5; tentative D call: TRBD1 (5 bases). The CDR3 reads CSVWAGPNQPQHF. CDR3 nucleotides: TGCAGCGTTTGGGCAGGGCCCAATCAGCCCCAGCATTTT. Full variable domain (remainder filled in from reference TRBV29-1 and TRBJ1-5): SAVISQKPSRDICQRGTSLTIQCQVDSQVTMMFWYRQQPGQSLTLIATANQGSEATYESGFVIDKFPISRPNLTFSTLTVSNMSPEDSSIYLCSVWAGPNQPQHFGDGTRLSIL.